Below, 16 T cell receptor beta chains from the same sample are listed, as sequenced in a study of T cell responses to AZD1222 COVID-19 vaccine. Clones were read by immunoSEQ multiplex PCR, and TCRdb kept only the in-frame ones, dropping some. The repertoire includes roughly 180,000 clones, around 90% of them detected once, and approximately 1.9% sits in the top ten. The source was peripheral blood, collected on day 0 of AZD1222 vaccination. These receptors were collected from an adult in good health.

A single count supports this clone. V gene TRBV29-1 combines with J gene TRBJ2-5, with TRBD2 matching over 11 bases. Per germline, CDR1 SQVTM and CDR2 ANQGSEA. The trim removed 6 bases at V and 7 bases at J, leaving 16 bases unmatched. The CDR3 totals 16 residues. The CDR3 DNA reads as TGCAGCGTCCAGAGGGGTGTTAGCGGGGGGGCCGGGACCCAGTACTTC. Its translation: CSVQRGVSGGAGTQYF.

The chain employs TRBV2 and TRBJ2-5, with D perhaps TRBD2 (7 bases). In germline, CDR1 is SNHLY, CDR2 FYNNEI. CDR3 size: 16 residues. Trimming stripped 3 bases from V and 7 bases from J, with 21 bases between. CDR3 in amino acids: CASSDIGGGAIGTQYF. In DNA form, the CDR3 reads TGTGCCAGCAGTGATATTGGTGGGGGGGCGATCGGGACCCAGTACTTC. The complete variable domain, with remaining parts taken from reference TRBV2 and TRBJ2-5, reads EPEVTQTPSHQVTQMGQEVILRCVPISNHLYFYWYRQILGQKVEFLVSFYNNEISEKSEIFDDQFSVERPDGSNFTLKIRSTKLEDSAMYFCASSDIGGGAIGTQYFGPGTRLLVL.

The V and J genes are TRBV19 and TRBJ1-2, with D perhaps matching TRBD1 (6 bases). This CDR3 has 15 residues. V was shortened by 3 bases and J by 8 bases, with 19 bases between the two germline ends. CDR1 is LNHDA, CDR2 SQIVND, per germline (reference sequence). CDR3 coding DNA: TGTGCCAGTAGTATCAGATTGGACAGCGGCGGGGGCTACACCTTC. Amino acid sequence: CASSIRLDSGGGYTF. Using reference TRBV19 and TRBJ1-2 for the parts outside the CDR3, the full variable domain is DGGITQSPKYLFRKEGQNVTLSCEQNLNHDAMYWYRQDPGQGLRLIYYSQIVNDFQKGDIAEGYSVSREKKESFPLTVTSAQKNPTAFYLCASSIRLDSGGGYTFGSGTRLTVV.

This chain connects TRBV14 to TRBJ1-1; D remains ambiguous. V was shortened by 0 bases and J by 7 bases, with 9 bases between the two germline ends. Germline CDR1 and CDR2: SGHDN and FVKESK. The CDR3 totals 13 residues. The CDR3 DNA is TGTGCCAGCAGCCAAGATTCGCCTTTTGAAGCTTTCTTT. Translating it yields CASSQDSPFEAFF.

The V gene is TRBV3-1 (or the pseudogene TRBV3-2), the J gene TRBJ2-7; 8 bases are a match to TRBD2. The germline V gene has CDR1 LGHDT and CDR2 YNNKEL (reference sequence). With V trimmed by 2 bases and J by 2 bases, 8 bases remained unmatched. CDR3 length: 16 residues. The CDR3 protein is CASSQHRPGLAYEQYF. The CDR3 DNA sequence: TGTGCCAGCAGCCAACATCGACCGGGACTAGCCTACGAGCAGTACTTC.

J is TRBJ1-2 and V is TRBV19; the D gene is possibly TRBD1 (6 bases). Germline V gene sequence: CDR1 LNHDA, CDR2 SQIVND (reference sequence). The length of the CDR3 is 15 residues. The V end lost 3 bases, the J end lost 1 base, and 12 bases lay between the germline ends. The CDR3 loop is CASSIRTALNYGYTF. In nucleotides, the CDR3 is TGTGCCAGTAGTATTCGGACAGCCCTTAACTATGGCTACACCTTC.

The chain links TRBV7-2 to TRBJ2-5, with 11 bases that match TRBD2. V lost 5 bases and J lost 5; bases outside the gene matches: 10. The CDR3 runs to 16 residues. In germline, CDR1 is SGHTA, CDR2 FQGNSA. As DNA, the CDR3 is TGTGCCAGCAGCCTAAGCCTAGCGGGAGGTGCGGAGACCCAGTACTTC. Translated: CASSLSLAGGAETQYF.

This chain connects TRBV19 to TRBJ2-1; D call uncertain. CDR3 length equals 11 residues. Germline-derived CDR1 and CDR2 are LNHDA and SQIVND (reference sequence). V was trimmed by 2 bases and J by 6 bases, leaving 2 bases between them. The chain's CDR3 is CASSISNEQFF. CDR3 DNA: TGTGCCAGTAGTATAAGCAATGAGCAGTTCTTC.

The genes are TRBV15 and TRBJ1-1; 7 positions agree with TRBD1. This CDR3 spans 14 amino acids. Germline lookup yields CDR1 LNHNV and CDR2 YYDKDF (reference sequence). With V trimmed by 3 bases and J by 4 bases, 5 bases remained unmatched. CDR3 nucleotides: TGTGCCACCAGCAGTGACAGGGTTAGCACTGAAGCTTTCTTT. Translation gives CATSSDRVSTEAFF. The variable domain in full, with the rest retrieved from reference TRBV15 and TRBJ1-1, is DAMVIQNPRYQVTQFGKPVTLSCSQTLNHNVMYWYQQKSSQAPKLLFHYYDKDFNNEADTPDNFQSRRPNTSFCFLDIRSPGLGDTAMYLCATSSDRVSTEAFFGQGTRLTVV.

The chain carries TRBV6-5 and TRBJ2-7; D might be TRBD1 (5 bases). Per the germline V gene, CDR1 is MNHEY and CDR2 is SVGAGI. Trimming stripped 1 base from V and 0 bases from J, with 10 bases between. This CDR3 comprises 15 residues. CDR3 sequence reads: CASSYWQGNSYEQYF. As DNA, the CDR3 is TGTGCCAGCAGTTACTGGCAGGGAAACTCCTACGAGCAGTACTTC.

The table lists this clone with a count of one. V usage is TRBV5-6 and J usage is TRBJ1-6; 8 bases match TRBD1. Germline trimming cut 1 base from V and 10 bases from J; bases unmatched to any gene: 4. The CDR3 covers 14 residues. Germline V gene sequence: CDR1 SGHDT, CDR2 YYEEEE. The CDR3 sequence: CASSLQGAGSPLHF. CDR3 nucleotides: TGTGCCAGCAGCTTGCAGGGGGCAGGATCACCCCTCCACTTT.

This clone was detected only a few times. The genes are TRBV19 and TRBJ1-1, with unresolved D. Germline CDR1 and CDR2: LNHDA and SQIVND (reference sequence). V was trimmed by 5 bases and J by 0 bases, leaving 13 bases between them. This CDR3 region has 15 residues. The CDR3 loop is CASSFTDNMNTEAFF. CDR3 bases: TGTGCCAGTAGTTTTACAGATAATATGAACACTGAAGCTTTCTTT.

The CDR3 coding sequence is TGTGCCAGTACCGGGACAGGGGGCGGGAATTCACCCCTCCACTTT. Protein sequence: CASTGTGGGNSPLHF. This chain connects TRBV19 to TRBJ1-6, with 12 bases matching TRBD1. The CDR3 extends over 15 amino acids. J was trimmed by 7 bases and V by 7 bases; bases with no gene match: 5. Germline lookup yields CDR1 LNHDA and CDR2 SQIVND (reference sequence). The variable domain in full, with the rest retrieved from reference TRBV19 and TRBJ1-6, is DGGITQSPKYLFRKEGQNVTLSCEQNLNHDAMYWYRQDPGQGLRLIYYSQIVNDFQKGDIAEGYSVSREKKESFPLTVTSAQKNPTAFYLCASTGTGGGNSPLHFGNGTRLTVT.

The V call is TRBV9, the J call TRBJ2-2; D is undetermined. Germline-derived CDR1 and CDR2 are SGDLS and YYNGEE. CDR3 length: 15 residues. With 0 bases removed from V and 11 bases from J, the gap between germline ends came to 17 bases. The CDR3 DNA follows: TGTGCCAGCAGCGTAGATGGTGAAGAAGGCAGAGAGCTGTTTTTT. It codes for CASSVDGEEGRELFF.

This chain joins TRBV6-2 or TRBV6-3 and TRBJ1-5; tentatively, D is TRBD1 (5 bases). V was clipped by 5 bases and J by 9 bases, with 23 bases between them. The CDR3 covers 16 residues. The germline V gene has CDR1 MNHEY and CDR2 SVGEGT. CDR3 loop: CASSAVGGTGVRPQHF. The CDR3 region has the DNA TGTGCCAGCAGTGCGGTTGGCGGGACGGGCGTGCGGCCCCAGCATTTT.

This clone is a singleton in its sample. The chain couples TRBV30 to TRBJ1-1; D might be TRBD1 (5 bases). Trimming took off 3 bases at V and 0 bases at J, with 14 bases between the two ends. There are 15 residues in the CDR3. CDR1 is GTSNPN, CDR2 SVGIG, per germline (reference sequence). The CDR3 DNA sequence: TGTGCCTGGAGGGGAGACAGTTTTCTGAACACTGAAGCTTTCTTT. Translating it yields CAWRGDSFLNTEAFF.